These 25 T cell receptor beta chains came from one sample sequenced in a study of metastatic and nonmetastatic thyroid tumors. No treatment of any kind had been given to any patient before thyroid surgery. MiXCR re-clonotyped the PCR reads for TCRdb. The sample lists tens of thousands of clones, roughly 25% occurring once. The material sequenced was blood. These receptors were obtained from a female donor with papillary thyroid cancer or a benign thyroid nodule (not recorded which). Some clones in this sample may be carry-over from other donors' samples.

This clone was seen repeatedly, ten times or more. The V and J genes are TRBV28 and TRBJ2-1; no definite D call. The CDR3 is 12 amino acids. V was cut by 4 bases and J by 3 bases, with 4 bases left in between. Germline V gene data show CDR1 as MDHEN and CDR2 as SYDVKM. CDR3 in amino acids: CASSSLYNEQFF. DNA of the CDR3: TGTGCCAGCAGTTCCCTCTACAATGAGCAGTTCTTC.

There are many counts of this clone. This chain joins TRBV4-1 and TRBJ1-1; D is undetermined. The CDR3 is 13 amino acids. The germline V gene has CDR1 MGHRA and CDR2 YSYEKL. Trimming shortened V by 3 bases and J by 3 bases, and 8 bases separated the two germline ends. CDR3 residues: CASSHFGDTEAFF. CDR3 bases: TGCGCCAGCAGCCATTTCGGAGACACTGAAGCTTTCTTT.

This clone was seen at least ten times. The CDR3: CASSLVSSGSGTDTQYF. The CDR3 DNA sequence: TGTGCCAGCAGCTTAGTAAGCAGCGGGAGCGGCACAGATACGCAGTATTTT. The V call is TRBV7-2, the J call TRBJ2-3, with 8 nucleotides matching TRBD2. Germline CDR1 reads SGHTA; CDR2 reads FQGNSA. This CDR3 has 17 amino acids. V gave up 1 base and J gave up 1 base; unmatched junction bases: 7.

This clone has just a few counts. The chain uses TRBV27 and TRBJ2-5; 8 nucleotides agree with TRBD1. The ends lost 4 bases at V and 4 bases at J; junction bases unmatched: 5. The CDR3 has 14 amino acids. Germline V gene data show CDR1 as MNHEY and CDR2 as SMNVEV (reference sequence). CDR3 region: CASSSGQGTETQYF. Written as DNA, the CDR3 is TGTGCCAGCAGTTCCGGACAGGGAACAGAGACCCAGTACTTC.

Of note for this clone: This CDR3 is missing its conserved last phenylalanine or tryptophan, likely due to a read error. The rearrangement links TRBV28 to TRBJ1-5; D is unresolved. The CDR3 is 12 residues long. In germline, CDR1 is MDHEN, CDR2 SYDVKM. V lost 5 bases, J lost 7 bases, and 9 bases lay in between. CDR3 in amino acids: CASSPPRQPQHL. The CDR3 coding sequence is TGTGCCAGCAGTCCCCCTCGCCAGCCCCAGCATTTG.

This clone was counted at least ten times. The V call is TRBV20-1, the J call TRBJ2-3; 7 positions agree with TRBD2. Germline V gene lookup returns CDR1 DFQATT and CDR2 SNEGSKA (reference sequence). The CDR3 contains 13 residues. As DNA, the CDR3 is TGCAGCCAGTCTAGCGGAATCACAGATACGCAGTATTTT. Encoded protein: CSQSSGITDTQYF.

This clone was recorded at least ten times. The rearrangement uses TRBV30 and TRBJ2-3, with D possibly being TRBD2 (5 bases). The germline CDR1 and CDR2 sequences are GTSNPN and SVGIG (reference sequence). The CDR3 length is 14 residues. The V end was cut by 5 bases, the J end by 1 base, with 13 bases between. The CDR3 DNA is TGTGCCTGGTATGTCGAGGGCGGCACAGATACGCAGTATTTT. It specifies CAWYVEGGTDTQYF.

This clone was counted at least ten times. The V and J genes are TRBV2 and TRBJ2-7, with a weak D call TRBD1 (6 bases). The CDR3 is 14 residues long. Trimming took 5 bases from V and 0 from J, leaving 11 bases between them. Germline V gene lookup returns CDR1 SNHLY and CDR2 FYNNEI. As DNA, the CDR3 is TGTGCCAGCAGTACAGGGCCGACCTCCTACGAGCAGTACTTC. Protein sequence: CASSTGPTSYEQYF.

This clone has a count of ten or more. The J gene is TRBJ2-7, the V gene TRBV19; possible D gene TRBD2, 6 bases. The ends were cut back, 5 bases at V and 8 bases at J, with 13 bases in the middle. The CDR3 sequence is 12 residues long. Germline CDR1 reads LNHDA; CDR2 reads SQIVND (reference sequence). The CDR3 DNA reads TGTGCCAGTAGTCCCCGGGACTCCAAGCAGTACTTC. Translated: CASSPRDSKQYF. The whole variable domain, remainder taken from reference TRBV19 and TRBJ2-7, is DGGITQSPKYLFRKEGQNVTLSCEQNLNHDAMYWYRQDPGQGLRLIYYSQIVNDFQKGDIAEGYSVSREKKESFPLTVTSAQKNPTAFYLCASSPRDSKQYFGPGTRLTVT.

This clone has a count of ten or more. This same CDR3 is encoded by further DNA sequences in the sample. The rearrangement uses TRBV18 and TRBJ2-1; D call uncertain. There are 16 residues in the CDR3. Between the trimmed V and J ends, which lost 0 bases and 1 base, there was a span of 10 bases. Germline CDR1 reads KGHSH; CDR2 reads LQKENI. The CDR3 is CASSPPGQRSYNEQFF. The DNA of the CDR3 is TGTGCCAGCTCACCACCTGGCCAGCGATCCTACAATGAGCAGTTCTTC.

In its sample, this clone was seen many times. V is TRBV7-2 and J is TRBJ2-7, with a tentative D call TRBD1 (7 bases). The CDR3 totals 11 residues. Trimming stripped 5 bases from V and 12 bases from J, with 14 bases between. Looked up from germline, CDR1 is SGHTA and CDR2 is FQGNSA. CDR3 in amino acids: CASSAGGTLYF. CDR3 coding DNA: TGTGCCAGCAGCGCAGGGGGGACATTGTACTTC.

This clone was counted at least ten times. V and J are TRBV5-6 and TRBJ1-4; a weak D match, TRBD1 (5 bases). Germline V CDR1 and CDR2: SGHDT, YYEEEE. This CDR3 has 14 residues. V was pared by 3 bases and J by 7 bases, with 13 bases between. The CDR3 sequence: CASSSHMGGEKLFF. The CDR3, as DNA: TGTGCCAGCAGCTCCCACATGGGGGGTGAAAAACTGTTTTTT. Together with reference TRBV5-6 and TRBJ1-4, the CDR3 gives the full variable domain: DAGVTQSPTHLIKTRGQQVTLRCSPKSGHDTVSWYQQALGQGPQFIFQYYEEEERQRGNFPDRFSGHQFPNYSSELNVNALLLGDSALYLCASSSHMGGEKLFFGSGTQLSVL.

This clone was found many times. The rearrangement joins TRBV3-1 to TRBJ2-3, with D perhaps given as TRBD1 or TRBD2 (5 bases each). The CDR3 spans 15 residues. V shed 5 bases and J shed 6 bases, with 18 bases lying between them. CDR1 is LGHDT and CDR2 is YNNKEL in the germline V gene (reference sequence). The DNA for the CDR3 is TGTGCCAGCAGCATGAGGGGAGTCGCCCCTGATACGCAGTATTTT. It specifies CASSMRGVAPDTQYF.

This clone was counted ten times or more. The V gene is TRBV25-1, the J gene TRBJ2-5; D unclear. This CDR3 has 14 amino acids. The germline V gene has CDR1 MGHDK and CDR2 SYGVNS. Trimming left V 4 bases short and J 2 bases short, with 11 bases between. CDR3 residues: CASSVVNLQETQYF. The CDR3 DNA reads TGTGCCAGCAGTGTCGTCAATTTACAAGAGACCCAGTACTTC.

This clone has ten or more counts. CDR3 sequence: CASSPRAYQETQYF. In DNA form, the CDR3 reads TGTGCCAGCAGCCCTAGGGCGTACCAAGAGACCCAGTACTTC. The chain employs TRBV6-1 and TRBJ2-5; D remains unclear. CDR3 length: 14 amino acids. CDR1 MNHNS and CDR2 SASEGT come from the germline V gene. V was pared by 6 bases and J by 0 bases, with 11 bases between.

This clone appeared many times. The chain carries TRBV18 and TRBJ2-3; TRBD2 is a possible D gene (5 bases). This CDR3 comprises 15 residues. Per the germline V gene, CDR1 is KGHSH and CDR2 is LQKENI. V was pared by 6 bases and J by 2 bases, with 15 bases between. In DNA, the CDR3 is TGTGCCAGCTCTACGAGGAGCGGAAACACAGATACGCAGTATTTT. This gives the protein CASSTRSGNTDTQYF.

This clone came up many times. J is TRBJ2-3 and V is TRBV6-1, with TRBD2 identical over 11 bases. Looked up from germline, CDR1 is MNHNS and CDR2 is SASEGT. V shed 2 bases and J 4 bases; nucleotides not matched to a gene: 2. This CDR3 has 15 amino acids. DNA of the CDR3: TGTGCCAGCAGTGAACTAGCGGGAGGCCCAGATACGCAGTATTTT. Amino acids: CASSELAGGPDTQYF.

This clone was detected ten times or more. This chain connects TRBV27 to TRBJ1-5; D gene ambiguous. The CDR3 runs to 15 residues. Germline-derived CDR1 and CDR2 are MNHEY and SMNVEV (reference sequence). Trimming took 6 bases from V and 6 from J, leaving 18 bases between them. The CDR3 is CASSPDGDPFQPQHF. For the CDR3, the DNA is TGTGCCAGCAGCCCGGACGGAGACCCCTTTCAGCCCCAGCATTTT.

This clone appeared a few times. The chain has TRBV19 and TRBJ2-7; 8 bases are a match to TRBD1. The CDR3 extends over 14 amino acids. V lost 6 bases and J lost 0; bases outside the gene matches: 4. Germline values: CDR1 LNHDA, CDR2 SQIVND (reference sequence). The chain's CDR3 is CASSSGQVSYEQYF. CDR3 bases: TGTGCCAGTAGCTCGGGACAGGTCTCCTACGAGCAGTACTTC.

About this clone: The CDR3 ends on some other residue instead of the conserved phenylalanine or tryptophan, so this is likely a read error. The chain has TRBV5-8 and TRBJ1-6, with D uncertain. The CDR3 is made up of 14 amino acids. The germline V and J ends were trimmed by 2 bases and 7 bases, with 10 bases remaining between them. Germline CDR1 is SGHTS and CDR2 is YDEGEE. The CDR3 spells CASSLPSGNSPLHS. The CDR3 DNA is TGTGCCAGCAGCTTACCGTCAGGAAATTCACCCCTCCACTCT.

V is TRBV18 and J is TRBJ1-1; no reliable D call. The germline V gene has CDR1 KGHSH and CDR2 LQKENI. This CDR3 spans 14 amino acids. The germline V and J ends were trimmed by 3 bases and 1 base, with 9 bases remaining between them. Here the CDR3 DNA reads TGTGCCAGCTCACCTGTTCAAGCGAACACTGAAGCTTTCTTT. Its protein is CASSPVQANTEAFF. Based on the CDR3 plus reference TRBV18 and TRBJ1-1, the full variable domain is NAGVMQNPRHLVRRRGQEARLRCSPMKGHSHVYWYRQLPEEGLKFMVYLQKENIIDESGMPKERFSAEFPKEGPSILRIQQVVRGDSAAYFCASSPVQANTEAFFGQGTRLTVV.

This clone showed up just a few times. The chain uses TRBV7-2 and TRBJ2-3; 7 bases fit TRBD2. Germline lookup yields CDR1 SGHTA and CDR2 FQGNSA. This CDR3 has 16 amino acids. V was pared by 2 bases and J by 13 bases, with 18 bases of the junction left unmatched. The CDR3 reads CASSLRLAVPTDTKYF. As DNA, the CDR3 is TGTGCCAGCAGCTTACGCCTAGCGGTACCCACAGATACAAAGTATTTT.

The table lists this clone with many counts. The gene calls are TRBV30 and TRBJ1-5; D ambiguous. Trimming removed 5 bases at V and 3 bases at J, with 11 bases between. This CDR3 has 13 residues. Germline V CDR1 and CDR2: GTSNPN, SVGIG (reference sequence). The CDR3 bases are TGTGCCTGGGGAGGCCGAAACAATCAGCCCCAGCATTTT. Translation: CAWGGRNNQPQHF. Full variable domain (missing parts from reference TRBV30 and TRBJ1-5): SQTIHQWPATLVQPVGSPLSLECTVEGTSNPNLYWYRQAAGRGLQLLFYSVGIGQISSEVPQNLSASRPQDRQFILSSKKLLLSDSGFYLCAWGGRNNQPQHFGDGTRLSIL.

The J gene is TRBJ1-5, the V gene TRBV18, with D possibly matching TRBD1 (5 bases). Germline CDR1 and CDR2: KGHSH and LQKENI. Trimming shortened V by 3 bases and J by 3 bases, and 9 bases separated the two germline ends. The CDR3 consists of 14 residues. CDR3 in DNA: TGTGCCAGCTCACCGGGGGGACCCAATCAGCCCCAGCATTTT. Its translation: CASSPGGPNQPQHF. The entire variable domain, with the rest obtained from reference TRBV18 and TRBJ1-5, is as follows: NAGVMQNPRHLVRRRGQEARLRCSPMKGHSHVYWYRQLPEEGLKFMVYLQKENIIDESGMPKERFSAEFPKEGPSILRIQQVVRGDSAAYFCASSPGGPNQPQHFGDGTRLSIL.

The table lists this clone with many counts. The rearrangement joins TRBV6-1 to TRBJ2-5, with 7 bases lining up with TRBD2. The CDR3 is 17 residues long. CDR1 is MNHNS and CDR2 is SASEGT in the germline V gene. V gave up 7 bases and J gave up 2 bases; unmatched junction bases: 16. Written as DNA, the CDR3 is TGTGCCAGCACTCGGGACCCAATCATGGGAGGGCAAGAGACCCAGTACTTC. This sequence encodes CASTRDPIMGGQETQYF.